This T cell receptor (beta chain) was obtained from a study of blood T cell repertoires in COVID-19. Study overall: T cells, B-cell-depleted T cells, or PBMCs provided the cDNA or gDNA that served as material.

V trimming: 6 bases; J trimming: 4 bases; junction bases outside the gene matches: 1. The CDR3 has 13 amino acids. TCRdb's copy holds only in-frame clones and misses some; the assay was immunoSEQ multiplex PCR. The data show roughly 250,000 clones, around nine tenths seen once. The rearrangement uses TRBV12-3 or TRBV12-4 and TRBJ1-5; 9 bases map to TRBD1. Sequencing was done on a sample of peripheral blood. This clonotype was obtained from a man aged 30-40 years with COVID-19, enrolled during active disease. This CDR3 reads CASRTGGNQPQHF. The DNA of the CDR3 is TGTGCCAGCAGGACAGGGGGAAATCAGCCCCAGCATTTT.